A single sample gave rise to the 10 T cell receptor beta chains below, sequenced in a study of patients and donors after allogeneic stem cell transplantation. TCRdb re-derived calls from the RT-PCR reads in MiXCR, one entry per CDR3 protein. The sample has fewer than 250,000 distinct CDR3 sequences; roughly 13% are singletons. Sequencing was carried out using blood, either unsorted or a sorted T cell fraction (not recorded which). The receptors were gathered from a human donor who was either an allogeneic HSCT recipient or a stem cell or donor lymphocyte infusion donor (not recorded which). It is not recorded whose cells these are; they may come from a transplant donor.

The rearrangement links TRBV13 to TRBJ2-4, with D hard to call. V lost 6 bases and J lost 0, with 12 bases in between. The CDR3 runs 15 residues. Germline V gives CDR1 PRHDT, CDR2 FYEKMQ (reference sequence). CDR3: CASSEAALAKNIQYF. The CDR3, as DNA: TGTGCCAGCAGTGAGGCAGCACTAGCCAAAAACATTCAGTACTTC.

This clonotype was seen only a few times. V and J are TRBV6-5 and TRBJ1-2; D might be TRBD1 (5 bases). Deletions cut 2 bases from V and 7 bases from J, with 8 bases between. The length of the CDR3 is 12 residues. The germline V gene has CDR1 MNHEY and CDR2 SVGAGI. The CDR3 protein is CASSYGGGGYTF. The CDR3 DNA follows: TGTGCCAGCAGTTACGGCGGGGGTGGCTACACCTTC.

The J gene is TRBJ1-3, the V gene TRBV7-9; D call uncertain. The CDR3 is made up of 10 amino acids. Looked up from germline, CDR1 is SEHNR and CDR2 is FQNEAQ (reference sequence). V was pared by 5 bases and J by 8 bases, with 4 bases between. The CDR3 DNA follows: TGTGCCAGCAGCAGAGACACCATATATTTT. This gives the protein CASSRDTIYF.

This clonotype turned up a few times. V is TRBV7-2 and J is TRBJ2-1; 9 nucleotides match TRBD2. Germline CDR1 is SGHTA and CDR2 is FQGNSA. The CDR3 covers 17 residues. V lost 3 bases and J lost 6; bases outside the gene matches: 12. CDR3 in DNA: TGTGCCAGCAGCTTTTGGTTTAGCGGGAGTTCATCCAATGAGCAGTTCTTC. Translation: CASSFWFSGSSSNEQFF.

This CDR3 reads CASSSQGGGTNEQFF. CDR3 coding DNA: TGCGCCAGCAGCTCTCAAGGGGGCGGGACCAATGAGCAGTTCTTC. The V and J genes are TRBV5-1 and TRBJ2-1, with a tentative D call TRBD1 (7 bases). CDR3 size: 15 residues. V lost 3 bases to trimming and J lost 6 bases, with 16 bases between them. Germline V CDR1 and CDR2: SGHRS, YFSETQ.

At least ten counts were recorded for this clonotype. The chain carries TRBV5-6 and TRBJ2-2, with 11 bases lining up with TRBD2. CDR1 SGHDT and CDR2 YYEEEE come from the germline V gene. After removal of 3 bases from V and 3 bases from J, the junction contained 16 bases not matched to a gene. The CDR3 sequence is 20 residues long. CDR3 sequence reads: CASSSPVTSGRWDYTGELFF. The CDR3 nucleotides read TGTGCCAGCAGCTCCCCCGTCACTAGCGGGAGATGGGACTACACCGGGGAGCTGTTTTTT.

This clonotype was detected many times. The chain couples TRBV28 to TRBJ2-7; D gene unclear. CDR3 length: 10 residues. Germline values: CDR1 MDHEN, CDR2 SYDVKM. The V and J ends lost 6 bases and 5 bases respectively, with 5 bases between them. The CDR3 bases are TGTGCCAGCAGCAGTAACGAGCAGTACTTC. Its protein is CASSSNEQYF.

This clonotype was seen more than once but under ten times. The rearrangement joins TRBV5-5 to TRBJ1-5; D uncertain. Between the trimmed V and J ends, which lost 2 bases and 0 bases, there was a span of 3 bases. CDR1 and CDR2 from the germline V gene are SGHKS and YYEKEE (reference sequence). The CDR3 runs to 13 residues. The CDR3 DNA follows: TGTGCCAGCAGCTTTTTTAGCAATCAGCCCCAGCATTTT. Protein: CASSFFSNQPQHF.

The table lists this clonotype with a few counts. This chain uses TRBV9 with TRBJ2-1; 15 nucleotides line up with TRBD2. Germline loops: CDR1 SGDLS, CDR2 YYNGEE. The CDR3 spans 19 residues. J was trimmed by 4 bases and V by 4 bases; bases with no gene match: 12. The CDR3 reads CASSPGLAGGQEGYNEQFF. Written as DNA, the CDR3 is TGTGCCAGCAGCCCCGGACTAGCGGGGGGGCAAGAGGGTTACAATGAGCAGTTCTTC.

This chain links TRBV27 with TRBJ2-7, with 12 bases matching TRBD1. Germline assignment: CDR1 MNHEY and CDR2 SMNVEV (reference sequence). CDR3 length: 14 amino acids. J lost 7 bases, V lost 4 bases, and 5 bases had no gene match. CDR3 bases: TGTGCCAGCAGTTGGGGACAGGGGGCGGGGGAGCAGTACTTC. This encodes CASSWGQGAGEQYF.